This T cell receptor beta chain came from a study of blood T cells in healthy people across ages. The ends lost 4 bases at V and 7 bases at J; junction bases unmatched: 9. Germline lookup yields CDR1 SGHAT and CDR2 FQNNGV. This CDR3 contains 15 residues. Alongside a J-beta primer mix, a sample-barcoded 5' primer served in a second PCR lasting about 7 to 11 cycles. The template-switch adaptor was a 5' adaptor with 12 random nucleotides. It tagged each cDNA molecule. TCRdb redid the calling of the 5' RACE reads with MiXCR, one entry per CDR3 protein. The data hold 1.5 million or so distinct CDR3 sequences, with around 42% observed a single time. Study findings and constraints: Whereas aged donors had fewer naive CD4+ cells, long-lived donors had more of them and higher diversity. A roughly linear age-dependent decrease characterized TCR beta diversity per million T cells.

Details on this clonotype: The target antigen is unknown.

Sequencing input: blood. The chain is built from TRBV11-2 and TRBJ2-7; TRBD2 agrees at 11 bases. The clonotype was recovered from a woman younger than 30 in good health. This CDR3 is CASSSLAGDYHEQYF. The DNA of the CDR3 is TGTGCCAGCAGCTCACTAGCGGGAGACTACCATGAGCAGTACTTC. The full variable domain, its missing parts supplied by reference TRBV11-2 and TRBJ2-7, is EAGVAQSPRYKIIEKRQSVAFWCNPISGHATLYWYQQILGQGPKLLIQFQNNGVVDDSQLPKDRFSAERLKGVDSTLKIQPAKLEDSAVYLCASSSLAGDYHEQYFGPGTRLTVT.